The rows below give T cell receptor beta chains drawn from one sample of a study of graft-versus-host responses after intestinal transplantation. Repertoires were generated with immunoSEQ multiplex PCR, while TCRdb's copy carries only in-frame clones and drops some. The repertoire holds some 100,000 clones, with about 93% as singletons. These receptors' antigens are unknown. The input for sequencing was unstimulated CD8+ T cells sorted from spleen or lymph node cells, taken before intestinal transplant. The receptor source for this set is a human donor who received an intestinal transplant. Each CDR3 is given with its conserved first and last residue. A D gene is named only where the DNA matches it firmly. The size entry is marked missing in some rows and otherwise reads once, few, many or a size class.

>TRBV4-1|TRBD2|-|TRBJ2-3|15
CASSQAGGWADTQYF
TGCGCCAGCAGCCAAGCGGGGGGGTGGGCAGATACGCAGTATTTT
>TRBV11-2|-|-|TRBJ1-3|13
CASSLFGGHTIYF
TGTGCCAGCAGCTTATTTGGGGGTCACACCATATATTTT
>TRBV5-1|-|-|TRBJ1-1|11
CASSLGTEAFF
TGCGCCAGCAGCTTGGGTACTGAAGCTTTCTTT
>TRBV7-9|TRBD1|-|TRBJ2-3|14
CASDRDRALDTQYF
TGTGCCAGCGACCGGGACAGGGCCTTAGATACGCAGTATTTT
>TRBV7-9|TRBD1|-|TRBJ1-2|16
CASSLGAGGGNYGYTF
TGTGCCAGCAGCTTAGGAGCAGGGGGCGGTAACTATGGCTACACCTTC
>TRBV7-2|TRBD1|-|TRBJ2-7|15
CASNLPGGSVDEQYF
TGTGCCAGCAATCTCCCAGGGGGCTCTGTTGACGAGCAGTACTTC
>TRBV5-6|-|-|TRBJ2-1|16
CASSLPLQEPYNEQFF
TGTGCCAGCAGCTTGCCGCTGCAGGAACCCTACAATGAGCAGTTCTTC
>TRBV6-1|-|once|TRBJ2-2|15
CASSLAGTFTGELFF
TGTGCCAGCAGTCTAGCCGGGACTTTCACCGGGGAGCTGTTTTTT
>TRBV29-1|-|-|TRBJ2-7|10
CSVGGAEQYF
TGCAGCGTGGGGGGCGCGGAGCAGTACTTC
>TRBV7-3|TRBD2|-|TRBJ2-1|16
CASSLHGSGVYNEQFF
TGTGCCAGCAGCTTACACGGGAGCGGGGTTTACAATGAGCAGTTCTTC
>TRBV19|TRBD1|once|TRBJ1-6|14
CASRDRGLNSPLHF
TGTGCCAGTAGGGACAGGGGCCTCAATTCACCCCTCCACTTT
>TRBV13|-|-|TRBJ1-1|13
CASSPSTGTEAFF
TGTGCCAGCAGCCCTTCCACAGGCACTGAAGCTTTCTTT
>TRBV4-1|TRBD2|-|TRBJ2-2|16
CASSQEGTRNTGELFF
TGTGCCAGCAGCCAAGAAGGGACTAGGAACACCGGGGAGCTGTTTTTT
>TRBV5-6|-|-|TRBJ2-7|15
CASSWARQATYEQYF
TGTGCCAGCAGCTGGGCCAGACAGGCCACCTACGAGCAGTACTTC
>TRBV6-5|-|-|TRBJ1-5|13
CASSYNVHQPQHF
TGTGCCAGCAGTTATAATGTCCATCAGCCCCAGCATTTT
>TRBV27|-|-|TRBJ2-1|15
CASGPGLSSYNEQFF
TGTGCCAGCGGACCAGGGCTATCCTCCTACAATGAGCAGTTCTTC
>TRBV27|TRBD2|-|TRBJ2-1|17
CASSLFDSPSGVNEQFF
TGTGCCAGCAGTTTATTCGATTCACCTAGCGGGGTCAATGAGCAGTTCTTC
>TRBV14|TRBD2|once|TRBJ2-5|18
CASSQDKGGREEKETQYF
TGTGCCAGCAGCCAAGATAAAGGCGGGCGGGAGGAGAAAGAGACCCAGTACTTC
>TRBV7-2|-|-|TRBJ2-7|13
CASSPDTHYEQYF
TGTGCCAGCAGTCCTGACACCCACTACGAGCAGTACTTC
>TRBV7-9|-|few|TRBJ2-7|15
CASSTRRAGEYEQYF
TGTGCCAGCAGCACCCGGAGAGCAGGGGAGTACGAGCAGTACTTC
>TRBV28|-|-|TRBJ2-3|15
CASSPNRDNTDTQYF
TGTGCCAGCAGTCCTAACAGGGATAACACAGATACGCAGTATTTT
>TRBV29-1|-|-|TRBJ2-1|12
CSVDFGELEQFF
TGCAGCGTTGACTTTGGGGAGCTTGAGCAGTTCTTC
>TRBV9|-|-|TRBJ1-4|14
CASSVGAGREKLFF
TGTGCCAGCAGCGTCGGGGCAGGGAGGGAAAAACTGTTTTTT
>TRBV7-9|-|-|TRBJ1-2|13
CASSLGGASGYTF
TGTGCCAGCAGCTTAGGGGGCGCCTCCGGCTACACCTTC
>TRBV5-1|-|-|TRBJ2-7|11
CASSYGYEQYF
TGCGCCAGCAGCTACGGGTACGAGCAGTACTTC
>TRBV30|-|-|TRBJ1-5|15
CAWRPGEYSNQPQHF
TGTGCCTGGAGACCGGGGGAATATAGCAATCAGCCCCAGCATTTT
>TRBV25-1|TRBD1|-|TRBJ1-2|15
CASSESGQGTGGYTF
TGTGCCAGCAGTGAATCGGGACAGGGAACAGGTGGCTACACCTTC
>TRBV7-9|TRBD2|-|TRBJ2-7|17
CASSSLPVTSGKYEQYF
TGTGCCAGCAGCTCCCTCCCCGTGACTAGCGGGAAATACGAGCAGTACTTC
>TRBV20-1|TRBD2|-|TRBJ2-5|10
CSASRGGQYF
TGCAGTGCTTCACGGGGGGGCCAGTACTTC
>TRBV6-5|-|few|TRBJ2-7|15
CASSYVGSSLYEQYF
TGTGCCAGCAGTTACGTCGGTTCCTCCCTCTACGAGCAGTACTTC
>TRBV7-7|TRBD2|-|TRBJ2-3|15
CASSETSGSTDTQYF
TGTGCCAGCAGCGAGACTAGCGGTAGCACAGATACGCAGTATTTT
>TRBV6-6|-|-|TRBJ2-7|15
CASSYSDYQDYEQYF
TGTGCCAGCAGTTACTCGGACTATCAGGACTACGAGCAGTACTTC
>TRBV28|-|-|TRBJ1-2|17
CASSPYQDVSRSCGYTF
TGTGCCAGCAGTCCCTATCAAGATGTCTCGAGGTCCTGTGGCTACACCTTC
>TRBV14|-|-|TRBJ1-1|12
CASSQSWGKAFF
TGTGCCAGCAGCCAATCTTGGGGTAAAGCTTTCTTT
>TRBV6-4|-|-|TRBJ2-7|11
CASSNRYEQYF
TGTGCCAGCAGTAACAGGTACGAGCAGTACTTC
>TRBV15|-|-|TRBJ2-5|15
CATSSDRGSLRTQYF
TGTGCCACCAGCAGCGATAGGGGGAGCCTTCGGACCCAGTACTTC
>TRBV5-1|-|-|TRBJ1-6|17
CASSHLVGSSYNSPLHF
TGCGCCAGCAGCCACCTAGTTGGGAGCTCCTATAATTCACCCCTCCACTTT
>TRBV28|-|-|TRBJ2-7|13
CASNRDLLYEQYF
TGTGCCAGCAACAGGGACCTCCTCTACGAGCAGTACTTC
>TRBV13|TRBD1|-|TRBJ1-2|14
CASSLTGAYYGYTF
TGTGCCAGCAGCTTAACAGGGGCCTACTATGGCTACACCTTC
>TRBV13|-|-|TRBJ1-1|12
CASSLGGSEAFF
TGTGCCAGCAGCTTAGGGGGATCTGAAGCTTTCTTT
>TRBV6-1|TRBD1|-|TRBJ1-2|14
CASSDGQALYGYTF
TGTGCCAGCAGTGATGGACAGGCCCTCTATGGCTACACCTTC
>TRBV7-9|-|few|TRBJ2-2|13
CASSFDRPGELFF
TGTGCCAGCAGCTTCGACAGGCCCGGGGAGCTGTTTTTT
>TRBV13|TRBD1|-|TRBJ1-1|13
CASSQTGVTEAFF
TGTGCCAGCAGCCAGACAGGGGTCACTGAAGCTTTCTTT
>TRBV27|TRBD2|-|TRBJ2-1|18
CASSLLAGPRSSYNEQFF
TGTGCCAGCAGTTTACTAGCGGGGCCCCGGAGCTCCTACAATGAGCAGTTCTTC
>TRBV27|TRBD1|-|TRBJ2-3|18
CASSSPWGGQGAPDTQYF
TGTGCCAGCAGTTCCCCCTGGGGGGGACAGGGGGCGCCGGATACGCAGTATTTT
>TRBV15|TRBD1|-|TRBJ1-1|14
CATSRGGQDTEAFF
TGTGCCACCAGCAGAGGGGGACAGGACACTGAAGCTTTCTTT
>TRBV4-1|TRBD1|-|TRBJ1-2|15
CASSQPGQGFNGYTF
TGCGCCAGCAGCCAACCGGGACAGGGGTTTAATGGCTACACCTTC
>TRBV15|-|-|TRBJ2-5|16
CATSRIGQTHGETQYF
TGTGCCACCAGCCGAATCGGACAGACTCATGGGGAGACCCAGTACTTC
>TRBV4-1|TRBD2|once|TRBJ2-1|18
CASSQDWQVAGEYNEQFF
TGCGCCAGCAGCCAAGACTGGCAGGTAGCGGGGGAATACAATGAGCAGTTCTTC
>TRBV2|-|-|TRBJ2-3|17
CASSGTRQGIGEDTQYF
TGTGCCAGCAGTGGTACGAGGCAGGGAATAGGTGAAGATACGCAGTATTTT
>TRBV11-2|TRBD1|-|TRBJ2-7|13
CASSPGQGAEQYF
TGTGCCAGCAGCCCAGGACAGGGGGCCGAGCAGTACTTC
>TRBV2|-|once|TRBJ2-7|10
CSSATYEQYF
TGTTCTAGCGCCACCTACGAGCAGTACTTC
>TRBV6-4|TRBD1|-|TRBJ1-3|14
CARIGGPSGNTIYF
TGTGCCAGAATAGGGGGCCCATCTGGAAACACCATATATTTT
>TRBV15|-|-|TRBJ2-2|16
CATSRSRAWDTGELFF
TGTGCCACCAGCAGGTCCCGGGCTTGGGACACCGGGGAGCTGTTTTTT
>TRBV6-5|-|-|TRBJ1-2|13
CASSSGVGYGYTF
TGTGCCAGCAGCAGCGGGGTTGGCTATGGCTACACCTTC
>TRBV6-6|-|-|TRBJ2-3|15
CASSYIGSSTDTQYF
TGTGCCAGCAGTTACATTGGCAGTAGCACAGATACGCAGTATTTT
>TRBV4-1|-|-|TRBJ2-3|14
CASSQEVVTDTQYF
TGCGCCAGCAGCCAAGAGGTGGTAACAGATACGCAGTATTTT
>TRBV19|TRBD1|-|TRBJ1-5|16
CASSQLNRGLVQPQHF
TGTGCCAGTAGTCAACTGAACAGGGGATTAGTTCAGCCCCAGCATTTT